Each of the 20 T cell receptor beta chains below was sequenced from the same sample in a study of CD8 T cells in ankylosing spondylitis (dated by TCRdb to about 2017). The library relied on 5' RACE. The sequencer was an Illumina HiSeq 2500. TCRdb reran the public reads through fastp at Q25 and MiXCR, keeping productive beta chains. Rows are combined by CDR3 protein, so each entry shows the most common genes and DNA. For this sample there are about 9,700 distinct CDR3 sequences; roughly 6% appear just once. The ten most abundant clones make up roughly 37% of the sample. Source material: blood, either unsorted or a sorted T cell fraction (not recorded which). The receptors derive from a female donor with ankylosing spondylitis or in good health (not recorded which).

This clonotype was counted many times. The V call is TRBV9, the J call TRBJ1-5; D may be TRBD1 (5 bases). Trimming pared 3 bases from V and 0 bases from J, leaving 7 bases between. Germline V CDR1 and CDR2: SGDLS, YYNGEE. The length of the CDR3 is 14 residues. Written as DNA, the CDR3 is TGTGCCAGCAGCGCGGGGGATAGCAATCAGCCCCAGCATTTT. It encodes CASSAGDSNQPQHF.

This clonotype is medium-sized within its sample. CDR3 in DNA: TGTGCCAGCAGCGTAGACAGGGACTACACTGAAGCTTTCTTT. Protein sequence: CASSVDRDYTEAFF. The J gene is TRBJ1-1, the V gene TRBV9; D perhaps matches TRBD1 (6 bases). From germline, CDR1 is SGDLS and CDR2 YYNGEE. The length of the CDR3 is 14 residues. Trimming pared 0 bases from V and 3 bases from J, leaving 9 bases between.

This clonotype was counted many times. The V gene is TRBV9, the J gene TRBJ2-1; 10 bases align to TRBD2. The germline V gene encodes CDR1 SGDLS and CDR2 YYNGEE. The CDR3 covers 15 residues. After removal of 4 bases from V and 3 bases from J, the junction contained 4 bases not matched to a gene. CDR3 bases: TGTGCCAGCAGCCCCGGACTAGCGGACTACAATGAGCAGTTCTTC. Translated, it gives CASSPGLADYNEQFF.

At least ten counts were recorded for this clonotype. The rearrangement joins TRBV9 to TRBJ2-5, with D hard to call. The CDR3 covers 15 residues. From germline, CDR1 is SGDLS and CDR2 YYNGEE. V lost 0 bases, J lost 7 bases, and 16 bases lay in between. CDR3 amino acids: CASSVGGNSLGTQYF. For the CDR3, the DNA is TGTGCCAGCAGCGTAGGTGGAAACAGTCTGGGGACCCAGTACTTC.

This clonotype was seen repeatedly, ten times or more. This chain uses TRBV9 with TRBJ2-2; no firm D call. The CDR3 runs to 14 residues. The germline CDR1 and CDR2 sequences are SGDLS and YYNGEE. Trimming removed 2 bases from V and 6 bases from J, with 11 bases in between. The CDR3 DNA sequence: TGTGCCAGCAGCGTGGCTAGAATCGCCGGGGAGCTGTTTTTT. It is translated as CASSVARIAGELFF.

This clonotype was recorded at least ten times. CDR3 sequence (DNA): TGTGCCAGCAGCTCTTCGTTTCCCGGGGAGCTGTTTTTT. This gives the protein CASSSSFPGELFF. The chain joins TRBV9 to TRBJ2-2; D unresolved. V was shortened by 4 bases and J by 6 bases, with 10 bases between the two germline ends. The CDR3 is made up of 13 amino acids. Germline assignment: CDR1 SGDLS and CDR2 YYNGEE.

This clonotype is classed as medium-sized. CDR3 amino acids: CASNAGTGDEKLFF. The CDR3 DNA sequence: TGTGCCAGCAACGCCGGGACAGGGGATGAAAAACTGTTTTTT. The V and J genes are TRBV9 and TRBJ1-4, with 10 positions matching TRBD1. Germline CDR1 SGDLS, CDR2 YYNGEE. The CDR3 is 14 amino acids. The trim removed 6 bases at V and 6 bases at J, leaving 5 bases unmatched.

The V call is TRBV9, the J call TRBJ1-2; 7 bases agree with TRBD1. The CDR3 length is 16 residues. Per the germline V gene, CDR1 is SGDLS and CDR2 is YYNGEE. With 4 bases clipped from V and 4 bases from J, the junction kept 13 bases outside the gene matches. CDR3 in amino acids: CASSSRTGEEGYGYTF. The CDR3 DNA is TGTGCCAGCAGCTCCCGAACAGGGGAGGAGGGCTATGGCTACACCTTC.

This clonotype has ten or more counts. The chain couples TRBV21-1 to TRBJ2-4; whether TRBD1, the table's D call, matches the DNA was not checked. TRBV21-1 is described as a pseudogene. This CDR3 has 16 amino acids. CDR3 nucleotides: TGTGCCAGCAGCAAAATCTGGGACAATGTCAAAAACATTCAGTACTTC. Translation gives CASSKIWDNVKNIQYF.

This clonotype was found many times. The chain links TRBV9 to TRBJ2-1; the D call may be TRBD1 or TRBD2 (5 bases each). Germline assignment: CDR1 SGDLS and CDR2 YYNGEE. The CDR3 runs 15 residues. Trimming left V 0 bases short and J 4 bases short, with 11 bases between. The CDR3, as DNA: TGTGCCAGCAGCGTAGAGGGGAGCCGTTACAATGAGCAGTTCTTC. Translated: CASSVEGSRYNEQFF.

This clonotype is deemed medium-sized (0.01 to 0.1%). The V gene is TRBV9, the J gene TRBJ2-3; a weak D match, TRBD2 (5 bases). V was trimmed by 0 bases and J by 1 base, leaving 9 bases between them. Per the germline V gene, CDR1 is SGDLS and CDR2 is YYNGEE. CDR3 length equals 15 residues. CDR3: CASSVDGSGTDTQYF. The CDR3 DNA reads TGTGCCAGCAGCGTAGATGGTAGCGGCACAGATACGCAGTATTTT.

At least ten counts were recorded for this clonotype. The chain combines TRBV9 with TRBJ2-7; TRBD1 or TRBD2 may be the D gene (6 bases each). The germline V gene has CDR1 SGDLS and CDR2 YYNGEE. The V end lost 4 bases, the J end lost 3 bases, and 14 bases lay between the germline ends. The CDR3 contains 14 residues. The CDR3 sequence is CASSLGGGGYEQYF. Here the CDR3 DNA reads TGTGCCAGCAGCTTAGGTGGAGGGGGCTACGAGCAGTACTTC.

In its sample, this clonotype was seen a few times. The CDR3 DNA follows: TGTGCCAGCAGTGCGGTGGGACTAGCGGGCTACAATGAGCAGTTCTTC. Amino acids: CASSAVGLAGYNEQFF. The chain recombines TRBV9 with TRBJ2-1, with 12 bases lining up with TRBD2. The CDR3 loop spans 16 amino acids. Germline CDR1 is SGDLS and CDR2 is YYNGEE. Losses at the gene ends were 5 bases for V and 3 bases for J; bases not matched to a gene: 6.

This sequence joins TRBV9 and TRBJ2-3; D might be TRBD2 (6 bases). This CDR3 region has 15 residues. Trimming removed 4 bases from V and 8 bases from J, with 20 bases in between. CDR1 is SGDLS, CDR2 YYNGEE, per germline. The CDR3: CASSPLAGLGGTQYF. The DNA for the CDR3 is TGTGCCAGCAGCCCTTTGGCAGGCTTGGGAGGTACGCAGTATTTT.

This clonotype was seen at least ten times. The V and J genes are TRBV9 and TRBJ2-5, with D maybe TRBD2 (7 bases). CDR3 size: 15 residues. Germline CDR1 is SGDLS and CDR2 is YYNGEE. Trimming pared 4 bases from V and 1 base from J, leaving 14 bases between. The CDR3 DNA sequence: TGTGCCAGCAGCACCTTAGGGGGGGCCCAAGAGACCCAGTACTTC. Translated, it gives CASSTLGGAQETQYF.

In its sample, this clonotype was seen many times. The chain has TRBV9 and TRBJ2-1, with D uncertain. The V gene's germline CDR1 is SGDLS and CDR2 YYNGEE. This CDR3 has 14 amino acids. Trimming pared 5 bases from V and 7 bases from J, leaving 16 bases between. CDR3 sequence reads: CASSELFGLNEQFF. CDR3 sequence (DNA): TGTGCCAGCAGTGAGTTGTTCGGGCTAAATGAGCAGTTCTTC.

This clonotype has just a few counts. This rearrangement joins TRBV9 to TRBJ1-3, with 10 bases that match TRBD1. The CDR3 is 17 amino acids. V lost 1 base and J lost 4; bases outside the gene matches: 8. The germline gives CDR1 SGDLS, CDR2 YYNGEE. The CDR3 bases are TGTGCCAGCAGCGTATCGAGGACAGGGGGGTCGGGAAACACCATATATTTT. Amino acids: CASSVSRTGGSGNTIYF. Full variable domain (missing parts from reference TRBV9 and TRBJ1-3): DSGVTQTPKHLITATGQRVTLRCSPRSGDLSVYWYQQSLDQGLQFLIQYYNGEERAKGNILERFSAQQFPDLHSELNLSSLELGDSALYFCASSVSRTGGSGNTIYFGEGSWLTVV.

Note on this clonotype: Since a much larger clone is just one base distant, this may be a read error. The chain joins TRBV9 to TRBJ2-2; 9 nucleotides align to TRBD2. CDR1 is SGDLS and CDR2 is YYNGEE in the germline V gene. The length of the CDR3 is 17 residues. CDR3 sequence reads: CDSSVARRGGDTGELFF. CDR3 DNA: TGTGACAGCAGCGTAGCTCGGCGGGGGGGCGACACCGGGGAGCTGTTTTTT.

This clonotype was picked up many times. The chain combines TRBV9 with TRBJ2-3, with 9 bases identical to TRBD2. The CDR3 is 16 residues long. Germline V gene data show CDR1 as SGDLS and CDR2 as YYNGEE. V dropped 1 base and J dropped 2; count of bases not matched to a gene: 5. The CDR3 spells CASSVPIAGATDTQYF. CDR3 sequence (DNA): TGTGCCAGCAGCGTACCAATAGCGGGAGCCACAGATACGCAGTATTTT. Filled out from reference TRBV9 and TRBJ2-3, the complete variable domain reads DSGVTQTPKHLITATGQRVTLRCSPRSGDLSVYWYQQSLDQGLQFLIQYYNGEERAKGNILERFSAQQFPDLHSELNLSSLELGDSALYFCASSVPIAGATDTQYFGPGTRLTVL.

This clonotype was observed at least ten times. The gene calls are TRBV9 and TRBJ2-2; no firm D call. In germline, CDR1 is SGDLS, CDR2 YYNGEE. CDR3 size: 11 residues. Trimming stripped 5 bases from V and 7 bases from J, with 6 bases between. The chain's CDR3 is CASSDDGELFF. CDR3 bases: TGTGCCAGCAGTGACGACGGGGAGCTGTTTTTT.